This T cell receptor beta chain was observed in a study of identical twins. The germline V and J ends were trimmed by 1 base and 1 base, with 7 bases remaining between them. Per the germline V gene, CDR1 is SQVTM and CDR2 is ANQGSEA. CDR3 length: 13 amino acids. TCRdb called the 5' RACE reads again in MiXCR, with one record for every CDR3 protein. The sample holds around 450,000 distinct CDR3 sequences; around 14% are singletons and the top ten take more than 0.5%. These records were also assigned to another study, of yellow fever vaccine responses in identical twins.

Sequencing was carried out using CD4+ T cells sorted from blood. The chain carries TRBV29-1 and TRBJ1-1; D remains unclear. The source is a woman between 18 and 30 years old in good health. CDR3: CSVEAQQNTEAFF. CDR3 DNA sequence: TGCAGCGTTGAAGCACAGCAGAACACTGAAGCTTTCTTT.